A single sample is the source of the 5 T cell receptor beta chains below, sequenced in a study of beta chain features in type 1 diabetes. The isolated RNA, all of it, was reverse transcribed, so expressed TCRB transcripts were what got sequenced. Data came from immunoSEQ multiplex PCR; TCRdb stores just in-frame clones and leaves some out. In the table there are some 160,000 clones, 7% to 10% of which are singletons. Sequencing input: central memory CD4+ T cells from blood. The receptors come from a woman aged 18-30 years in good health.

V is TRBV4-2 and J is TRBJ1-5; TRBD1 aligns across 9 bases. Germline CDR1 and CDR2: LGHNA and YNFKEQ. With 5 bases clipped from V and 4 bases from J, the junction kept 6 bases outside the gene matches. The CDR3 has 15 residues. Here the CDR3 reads CASSYGTGPNQPQHF. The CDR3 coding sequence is TGTGCCAGCAGCTATGGGACAGGGCCTAATCAGCCCCAGCATTTT.

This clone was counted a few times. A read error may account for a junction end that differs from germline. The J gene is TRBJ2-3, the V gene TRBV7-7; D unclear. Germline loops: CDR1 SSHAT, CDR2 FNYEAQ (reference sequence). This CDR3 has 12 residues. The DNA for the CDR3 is TGTGCTAGCAGCCCCATTACAGATACGCAGTATTTT. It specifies CASSPITDTQYF.

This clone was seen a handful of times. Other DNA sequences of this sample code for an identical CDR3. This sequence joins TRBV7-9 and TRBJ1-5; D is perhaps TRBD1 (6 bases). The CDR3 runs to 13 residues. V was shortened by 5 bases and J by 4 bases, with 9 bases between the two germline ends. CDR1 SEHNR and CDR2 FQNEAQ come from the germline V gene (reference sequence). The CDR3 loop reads CASSLQGNQPQHF. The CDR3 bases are TGTGCCAGCAGCCTACAGGGTAATCAGCCCCAGCATTTT.

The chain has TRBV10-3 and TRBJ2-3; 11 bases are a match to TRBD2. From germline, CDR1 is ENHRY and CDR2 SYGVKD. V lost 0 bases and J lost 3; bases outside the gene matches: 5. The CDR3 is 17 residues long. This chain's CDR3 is CAISESLAGGSTDTQYF. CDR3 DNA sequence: TGTGCCATCAGTGAGTCCCTAGCGGGAGGTTCGACAGATACGCAGTATTTT.

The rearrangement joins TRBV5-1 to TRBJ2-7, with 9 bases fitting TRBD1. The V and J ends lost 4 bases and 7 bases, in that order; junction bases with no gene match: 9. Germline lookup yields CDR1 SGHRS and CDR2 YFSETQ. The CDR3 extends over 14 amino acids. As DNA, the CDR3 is TGCGCCAGCAGCCTCGCCGGACAGGGGCGGGAGCAGTACTTC. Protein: CASSLAGQGREQYF.